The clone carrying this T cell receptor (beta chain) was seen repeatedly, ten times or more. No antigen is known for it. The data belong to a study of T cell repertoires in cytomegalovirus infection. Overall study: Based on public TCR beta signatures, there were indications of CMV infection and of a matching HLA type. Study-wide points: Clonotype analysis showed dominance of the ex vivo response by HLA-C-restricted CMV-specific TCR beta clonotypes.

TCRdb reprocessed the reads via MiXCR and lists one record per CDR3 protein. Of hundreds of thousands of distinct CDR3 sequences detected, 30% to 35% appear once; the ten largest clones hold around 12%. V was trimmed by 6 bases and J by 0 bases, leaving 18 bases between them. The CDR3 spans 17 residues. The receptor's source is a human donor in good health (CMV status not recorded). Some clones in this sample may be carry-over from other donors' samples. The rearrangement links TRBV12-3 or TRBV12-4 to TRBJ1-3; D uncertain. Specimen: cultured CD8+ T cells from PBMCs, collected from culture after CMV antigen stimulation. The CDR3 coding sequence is TGTGCCAGCAGCAATCCAGCCACTTTTCTCTCTGGAAACACCATATATTTT. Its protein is CASSNPATFLSGNTIYF.